Below are 19 T cell receptor beta chains sequenced from a single sample in a study of T cell changes during pregnancy in multiple sclerosis. Some clones are missing from TCRdb's copy, which holds only in-frame ones; the method was immunoSEQ multiplex PCR. The table includes roughly 70,000 clones, around 92% detected once. Source: peripheral blood, taken before pregnancy. The receptors here all came from a female donor with multiple sclerosis, enrolled in a pregnancy study.

The rearrangement links TRBV25-1 to TRBJ1-4; D gene unclear. Per the germline V gene, CDR1 is MGHDK and CDR2 is SYGVNS. V was clipped by 5 bases and J by 5 bases, with 9 bases between them. The CDR3 has 13 residues. DNA for the CDR3: TGTGCCAGCAGTTGGCAGTACAATGAAAAACTGTTTTTT. Protein product: CASSWQYNEKLFF.

This chain connects TRBV9 to TRBJ1-3, with D possibly matching TRBD1 (6 bases). V was cut by 0 bases and J by 4 bases, with 20 bases left in between. CDR1 SGDLS and CDR2 YYNGEE come from the germline V gene. There are 18 residues in the CDR3. CDR3 sequence (DNA): TGTGCCAGCAGCGTAGATCCGTTGGGGGCAAACGGAGGAAACACCATATATTTT. It translates to CASSVDPLGANGGNTIYF.

This clone was picked up a small number of times. The chain links TRBV10-1 to TRBJ2-7; possible D gene TRBD1, 6 bases. The germline CDR1 and CDR2 sequences are WNHNN and SYGVQD (reference sequence). The CDR3 covers 12 residues. V was clipped by 11 bases and J by 6 bases, with 17 bases between them. The CDR3 is CAAGAGEIEQYF. The DNA for the CDR3 is TGCGCCGCTGGGGCAGGGGAGATCGAGCAGTACTTC.

The chain uses TRBV28 and TRBJ2-7; the D gene is possibly TRBD2 (6 bases). The CDR3 length is 14 residues. Trimming left V 3 bases short and J 3 bases short, with 12 bases between. From germline, CDR1 is MDHEN and CDR2 SYDVKM. Written as DNA, the CDR3 is TGTGCCAGCAGTTTTGGAGGGCTCAGCTACGAGCAGTACTTC. As protein: CASSFGGLSYEQYF.

The J gene is TRBJ1-5, the V gene TRBV25-1; a weak D match, TRBD1 (5 bases). Germline CDR1 MGHDK, CDR2 SYGVNS. The CDR3 is made up of 16 amino acids. Trimming left V 5 bases short and J 2 bases short, with 16 bases between. This CDR3 reads CASSPSGRGGNQPQHF. In DNA, the CDR3 is TGTGCCAGCAGTCCCTCGGGGCGGGGGGGCAATCAGCCCCAGCATTTT.

The chain uses TRBV4-1 and TRBJ1-5; 8 bases map to TRBD1. The germline gives CDR1 MGHRA, CDR2 YSYEKL. The CDR3 totals 14 residues. The V segment lost 4 bases and the J segment 2 bases; nucleotides outside the gene matches: 1. CDR3 protein: CASSLDRGNQPQHF. The DNA of the CDR3 is TGCGCCAGCAGCCTGGACAGGGGCAATCAGCCCCAGCATTTT.

This clone was counted between two and nine times. This chain joins TRBV5-6 and TRBJ1-2; D not resolved. The CDR3 spans 13 residues. The V gene's germline CDR1 is SGHDT and CDR2 YYEEEE. V lost 3 bases, J lost 5 bases, and 11 bases lay in between. The CDR3 DNA reads as TGTGCCAGCAGCTCCCGACTTAATTATGGCTACACCTTC. Residues: CASSSRLNYGYTF.

This sequence joins TRBV5-4 and TRBJ2-7; D possibly corresponds to TRBD1 (6 bases). This CDR3 is built from 14 residues. V was shortened by 4 bases and J by 1 base, with 12 bases between the two germline ends. Germline CDR1 reads SGHNT; CDR2 reads YYREEE (reference sequence). CDR3 protein: CASSAWTESYEQYF. The CDR3, as DNA: TGTGCCAGCAGCGCCTGGACAGAATCCTACGAGCAGTACTTC.

The chain has TRBV4-3 and TRBJ2-3; 7 nucleotides align to TRBD1. V lost 0 bases and J lost 1; bases outside the gene matches: 10. This CDR3 is 18 amino acids long. In germline, CDR1 is LGHNA, CDR2 YSLEER. The chain's CDR3 is CASSQDRQGRFGTDTQYF. The CDR3 region has the DNA TGCGCCAGCAGCCAAGACCGACAGGGCCGCTTTGGCACAGATACGCAGTATTTT.

J is TRBJ2-3 and V is TRBV27; no firm D call. CDR1 and CDR2 from the germline V gene are MNHEY and SMNVEV (reference sequence). With 10 bases removed from V and 2 bases from J, the gap between germline ends came to 19 bases. The CDR3 covers 15 residues. For the CDR3, the DNA is TGTGCCACACGACGACTGAGCCCCATCACAGATACGCAGTATTTT. Residues: CATRRLSPITDTQYF.

J is TRBJ1-1 and V is TRBV28, with 10 bases aligning to TRBD1. The CDR3 extends over 18 amino acids. The J segment lost 4 bases and the V segment lost 7 bases, leaving 18 bases of the junction unmatched. Germline-derived CDR1 and CDR2 are MDHEN and SYDVKM. CDR3 DNA sequence: TGTGCCAGCATCCCTTCTCCCGGGACAGGGGATGGTCGCACTGAAGCTTTCTTT. Translating it yields CASIPSPGTGDGRTEAFF.

CDR3 coding DNA: TGTGCCAGCAGTGTCGACCGGGACAGCGGAACCCTAAACTATGGCTACACCTTC. Encoded protein: CASSVDRDSGTLNYGYTF. The rearrangement links TRBV2 to TRBJ1-2; 7 bases align to TRBD1. With 4 bases clipped from V and 2 bases from J, the junction kept 16 bases outside the gene matches. This CDR3 spans 18 amino acids. Germline CDR1 SNHLY, CDR2 FYNNEI.

The chain carries TRBV19 and TRBJ2-1; TRBD2 matches at 8 bases. There are 15 residues in the CDR3. Germline assignment: CDR1 LNHDA and CDR2 SQIVND (reference sequence). The trim removed 4 bases at V and 5 bases at J, leaving 7 bases unmatched. The CDR3 DNA is TGTGCCAGTAGTACCTCCGGGACTAGAAACAATGAGCAGTTCTTC. Translating it yields CASSTSGTRNNEQFF.

A single count supports this clone. The V and J genes are TRBV9 and TRBJ2-1, with 12 nucleotides matching TRBD2. CDR1 is SGDLS, CDR2 YYNGEE, per germline. This CDR3 contains 16 residues. V lost 3 bases and J lost 2; bases outside the gene matches: 3. CDR3 region: CASSERLAGAYNEQFF. The DNA of the CDR3 is TGTGCCAGCAGCGAGAGACTAGCGGGAGCCTACAATGAGCAGTTCTTC.

The CDR3 loop is CASSITGGPYEQYF. The DNA of the CDR3 is TGTGCCAGTAGTATTACAGGGGGCCCCTACGAGCAGTACTTC. The V and J genes are TRBV19 and TRBJ2-7; TRBD1 matches at 9 bases. Germline V gene lookup returns CDR1 LNHDA and CDR2 SQIVND (reference sequence). CDR3 length: 14 residues. Unmatched junction bases numbered 2, after V lost 3 bases and J lost 2 bases.

The chain is built from TRBV25-1 and TRBJ2-7, with 12 bases that match TRBD1. CDR3 length equals 17 residues. Germline CDR1 and CDR2: MGHDK and SYGVNS. Losses at the gene ends were 1 base for V and 5 bases for J; bases not matched to a gene: 9. The CDR3: CASSESGQGARGDEQYF. CDR3 sequence (DNA): TGTGCCAGCAGTGAATCGGGACAGGGGGCAAGAGGGGACGAGCAGTACTTC.

V usage is TRBV5-6 and J usage is TRBJ2-7, with D perhaps matching TRBD1 (5 bases). CDR3 length: 11 amino acids. Germline V gene lookup returns CDR1 SGHDT and CDR2 YYEEEE. Trimming took 4 bases from V and 3 from J, leaving 5 bases between them. CDR3 loop: CASSQGYEQYF. CDR3 DNA sequence: TGTGCCAGCAGCCAGGGCTACGAGCAGTACTTC.

The rearrangement joins TRBV7-9 to TRBJ2-7; 7 bases are shared with TRBD1. V lost 3 bases to trimming and J lost 2 bases; unmatched junction nucleotides: 1. This CDR3 is 13 amino acids long. Germline V gives CDR1 SEHNR, CDR2 FQNEAQ (reference sequence). The CDR3 nucleotides are TGTGCCAGCAGCTTTCAGGGGGCCTACGAGCAGTACTTC. It is translated as CASSFQGAYEQYF.

V gene TRBV16 combines with J gene TRBJ2-7; 8 bases fit TRBD1. The CDR3 length is 14 residues. Germline V gene data show CDR1 as KGHSY and CDR2 as FQNENV. Trimming removed 6 bases from V and 2 bases from J; junction bases left unmatched: 6. DNA of the CDR3: TGTGCCAGCAGTTCGACAGGGGATACCTACGAGCAGTACTTC. Residues: CASSSTGDTYEQYF.